The 20 T cell receptor beta chains presented below share a single source sample, sequenced in a study of cytomegalovirus exposure and HLA in healthy donors (TCRdb year 2017). The method was the immunoSEQ multiplex PCR assay. The multiplex PCR relied on a mix of 60 forward primers for TCR Vbeta segments and 13 reverse primers for TCR Jbeta segments. Not all clones reach the TCRdb copy of this immuneACCESS table, which keeps in-frame sequences only. Checked studies attribute under half of the gap to unresolved V genes and leave the rest unexplained. This sample has 65,000 or so clones in its table, and 60% to 80% of those were observed once. The ten largest clones capture 2.5% to 3.5% of the sample. Sequenced material: PBMCs. These receptors came from a man between 25 and 39 years old in good health and CMV-seronegative.

This chain joins TRBV4-1 and TRBJ2-7, with 9 nucleotides matching TRBD1. CDR1 and CDR2 from the germline V gene are MGHRA and YSYEKL. Trimming took 3 bases from V and 7 from J; bases not matched to a gene: 10. The CDR3 length is 15 residues. DNA for the CDR3: TGCGCCAGCAGCCAGTACCGGGACAGGGCGGGGGAGCAGTACTTC. Protein sequence: CASSQYRDRAGEQYF.

This clone was seen a few times. This sequence joins TRBV27 and TRBJ1-5, with unresolved D. V was trimmed by 8 bases and J by 3 bases, leaving 11 bases between them. The CDR3 has 13 residues. Germline V lookup: CDR1 MNHEY, CDR2 SMNVEV (reference sequence). The chain's CDR3 is CASSHSPNQPQHF. In DNA form, the CDR3 reads TGTGCCAGCTCTCACAGTCCCAATCAGCCCCAGCATTTT.

The V call is TRBV7-2, the J call TRBJ1-1, with D uncertain. The CDR3 contains 14 residues. Germline values: CDR1 SGHTA, CDR2 FQGNSA. Trimming removed 4 bases at V and 3 bases at J, with 12 bases between. The CDR3 DNA reads as TGTGCCAGCAGCTCGCGCCCAGGATACACTGAAGCTTTCTTT. This translates into CASSSRPGYTEAFF. Full variable domain (outside the CDR3, taken from reference TRBV7-2 and TRBJ1-1): GAGVSQSPSNKVTEKGKDVELRCDPISGHTALYWYRQSLGQGLEFLIYFQGNSAPDKSGLPSDRFSAERTGGSVSTLTIQRTQQEDSAVYLCASSSRPGYTEAFFGQGTRLTVV.

The chain employs TRBV5-4 and TRBJ2-7, with TRBD2 as a possible D gene (6 bases). With 0 bases removed from V and 3 bases from J, the gap between germline ends came to 13 bases. The CDR3 is 15 residues long. The germline CDR1 and CDR2 sequences are SGHNT and YYREEE (reference sequence). CDR3 DNA sequence: TGTGCCAGCAGCTTGGACGGGGGATCCTTCTACGAGCAGTACTTC. Translated: CASSLDGGSFYEQYF.

This clone was detected once. The rearrangement joins TRBV29-1 to TRBJ2-1; 8 bases align to TRBD2. V shed 3 bases, J shed 7 bases, and the junction held 5 bases outside the gene matches. From germline, CDR1 is SQVTM and CDR2 ANQGSEA. This CDR3 has 13 amino acids. The CDR3 spells CSVDLAGTNEQFF. The CDR3 DNA reads as TGCAGCGTTGATTTAGCGGGGACGAATGAGCAGTTCTTC.

This chain connects TRBV30 to TRBJ1-6, with D hard to call. The V gene's germline CDR1 is GTSNPN and CDR2 SVGIG (reference sequence). The CDR3 is made up of 12 amino acids. V gave up 3 bases and J gave up 6 bases, with 6 bases separating them. Here the CDR3 reads CAWRRSNSPLHF. The CDR3, as DNA: TGTGCCTGGAGAAGGAGTAATTCACCCCTCCACTTT. Full variable domain (remainder filled in from reference TRBV30 and TRBJ1-6): SQTIHQWPATLVQPVGSPLSLECTVEGTSNPNLYWYRQAAGRGLQLLFYSVGIGQISSEVPQNLSASRPQDRQFILSSKKLLLSDSGFYLCAWRRSNSPLHFGNGTRLTVT.

This clone has only one observation. The gene calls are TRBV7-8 and TRBJ2-7; 11 bases agree with TRBD1. Germline CDR1 reads SGHVS; CDR2 reads FQNEAQ. This CDR3 spans 15 amino acids. The trim removed 5 bases at V and 1 base at J, leaving 4 bases unmatched. The CDR3 nucleotides are TGTGCCAGCAGCCCAGGACAGGGGGCTTCCTACGAGCAGTACTTC. The encoded protein is CASSPGQGASYEQYF.

J is TRBJ1-1 and V is TRBV11-2, with D possibly matching TRBD1 (5 bases). Germline V CDR1 and CDR2: SGHAT, FQNNGV. The CDR3 loop spans 14 amino acids. The V and J ends lost 3 bases and 3 bases respectively, with 11 bases between them. CDR3: CASSFAFRDTEAFF. The CDR3 DNA is TGTGCCAGCAGCTTCGCCTTCAGGGACACTGAAGCTTTCTTT.

The rearrangement links TRBV7-9 to TRBJ2-4, with D possibly TRBD2 on 6 matching bases. Germline V gene data show CDR1 as SEHNR and CDR2 as FQNEAQ (reference sequence). The CDR3 contains 16 residues. Deletions cut 3 bases from V and 0 bases from J, with 12 bases between. The CDR3 here is CASSFLLAEAKNIQYF. The CDR3 coding sequence is TGTGCCAGCAGCTTTTTACTAGCAGAAGCCAAAAACATTCAGTACTTC.

V and J are TRBV5-6 and TRBJ2-2, with TRBD1 matching 10 bases. The V and J ends lost 3 bases and 8 bases, in that order; junction bases with no gene match: 1. From germline, CDR1 is SGHDT and CDR2 YYEEEE. This CDR3 spans 13 amino acids. The CDR3 DNA follows: TGTGCCAGCAGCTGGGACAGGGGAGGGGAGCTGTTTTTT. As protein: CASSWDRGGELFF.

This sequence joins TRBV5-1 and TRBJ2-1; 11 nucleotides match TRBD2. The germline gives CDR1 SGHRS, CDR2 YFSETQ. The CDR3 is 13 residues long. Trimming at V came to 8 bases and at J to 9 bases, leaving 7 bases not matched to a gene. CDR3 sequence: CASVSGGGAEQFF. Here the CDR3 DNA reads TGCGCCAGTGTTAGCGGGGGGGGTGCTGAGCAGTTCTTC.

The chain employs TRBV7-9 and TRBJ2-2, with a possible D match to TRBD2 (5 bases). The ends were cut back, 5 bases at V and 2 bases at J, with 12 bases in the middle. CDR1 SEHNR and CDR2 FQNEAQ come from the germline V gene (reference sequence). The CDR3 sequence is 15 residues long. The CDR3 reads CASSHGLINTGELFF. The DNA of the CDR3 is TGTGCCAGCAGCCACGGACTTATAAACACCGGGGAGCTGTTTTTT.

V gene TRBV4-1 combines with J gene TRBJ1-3; no clear D. Trimming removed 1 base at V and 0 bases at J, with 10 bases between. The CDR3 runs to 16 residues. CDR1 and CDR2 (germline): MGHRA, YSYEKL. The CDR3 nucleotides are TGCGCCAGCAGCCAAGCCCCTTGGAGCTCTGGAAACACCATATATTTT. This sequence encodes CASSQAPWSSGNTIYF.

This chain links TRBV29-1 with TRBJ2-5; unclear D gene. The germline gives CDR1 SQVTM, CDR2 ANQGSEA. V gave up 3 bases and J gave up 7 bases, with 9 bases separating them. CDR3 size: 11 residues. In nucleotides, the CDR3 is TGCAGCGTTGAGGCGGCTTCGACCCAGTACTTC. As protein: CSVEAASTQYF. The whole variable domain, filled in from reference TRBV29-1 and TRBJ2-5, reads SAVISQKPSRDICQRGTSLTIQCQVDSQVTMMFWYRQQPGQSLTLIATANQGSEATYESGFVIDKFPISRPNLTFSTLTVSNMSPEDSSIYLCSVEAASTQYFGPGTRLLVL.

The V gene is TRBV13, the J gene TRBJ2-7; 12 nucleotides match TRBD2. This CDR3 region has 14 residues. The germline V gene has CDR1 PRHDT and CDR2 FYEKMQ (reference sequence). V trimming: 8 bases; J trimming: 4 bases; junction bases outside the gene matches: 6. CDR3 in DNA: TGTGCCAGCTCCACTAGCGGGGGGTTTTACGAGCAGTACTTC. This encodes CASSTSGGFYEQYF.

This clone was counted a few times. The chain couples TRBV25-1 to TRBJ2-1; 8 nucleotides agree with TRBD1. The CDR3 runs to 14 residues. J was trimmed by 0 bases and V by 8 bases; bases with no gene match: 3. Germline V CDR1 and CDR2: MGHDK, SYGVNS. This CDR3 is CASHDRGSYNEQFF. The CDR3 DNA reads as TGTGCCAGCCACGACAGGGGCTCCTACAATGAGCAGTTCTTC.

This clone has only a few counts. V usage is TRBV29-1 and J usage is TRBJ2-7; possibly TRBD1 for D (5 bases). CDR1 is SQVTM and CDR2 is ANQGSEA in the germline V gene. V gave up 5 bases and J gave up 6 bases, with 11 bases separating them. The CDR3 has 11 amino acids. The CDR3 spells CSVQGPSEQYF. The CDR3 DNA sequence: TGCAGCGTTCAGGGTCCGAGCGAGCAGTACTTC.

The rearrangement joins TRBV5-6 to TRBJ1-2, with 7 bases fitting TRBD1. Trimming took 7 bases from V and 2 from J; bases not matched to a gene: 2. The germline CDR1 and CDR2 sequences are SGHDT and YYEEEE. The CDR3 contains 12 residues. The CDR3 DNA reads TGTGCCAGCCTGGGACAGAACTATGGCTACACCTTC. Translation gives CASLGQNYGYTF.

The V and J genes are TRBV19 and TRBJ2-1; 7 bases are a match to TRBD1. Germline loops: CDR1 LNHDA, CDR2 SQIVND (reference sequence). V was pared by 5 bases and J by 3 bases, with 4 bases of the junction left unmatched. The CDR3 covers 14 residues. The CDR3 region is CASSPWTGYNEQFF. As DNA, the CDR3 is TGTGCCAGTAGTCCCTGGACAGGCTACAATGAGCAGTTCTTC.

The chain has TRBV5-6 and TRBJ2-7; 7 bases map to TRBD2. The CDR3 is 14 amino acids. Germline CDR1 is SGHDT and CDR2 is YYEEEE. The ends lost 4 bases at V and 6 bases at J; junction bases unmatched: 10. As DNA, the CDR3 is TGTGCCAGCAGCATTTCAAGACTAGCCCGCGAGCAGTACTTC. It translates to CASSISRLAREQYF.